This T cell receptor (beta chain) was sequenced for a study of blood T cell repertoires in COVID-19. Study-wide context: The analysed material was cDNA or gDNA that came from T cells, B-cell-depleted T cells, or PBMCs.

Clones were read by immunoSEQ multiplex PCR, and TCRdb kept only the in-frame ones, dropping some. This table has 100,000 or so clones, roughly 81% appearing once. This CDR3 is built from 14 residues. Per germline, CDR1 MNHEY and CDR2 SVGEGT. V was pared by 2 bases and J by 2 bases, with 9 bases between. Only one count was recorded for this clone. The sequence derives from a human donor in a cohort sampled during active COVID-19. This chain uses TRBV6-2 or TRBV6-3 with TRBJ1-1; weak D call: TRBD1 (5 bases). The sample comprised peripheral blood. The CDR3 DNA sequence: TGTGCCAGCAGTTACAAGGGGCTCAACACTGAAGCTTTCTTT. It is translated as CASSYKGLNTEAFF.